The sequence of this TCR beta chain was determined in a study of shared clonotypes between healthy human individuals. The V segment lost 5 bases and the J segment 4 bases; nucleotides outside the gene matches: 7. The CDR3 is 14 residues long. From germline, CDR1 is SGHAT and CDR2 FQNNGV. Naivety among CD8 cells was defined by CD45RO negativity and positive CCR7 selection, thereby excluding terminally differentiated effector memory CD45RA+ cells. Broader study findings: Sampling used blood alone; tissue repertoires probably differ. Naive subsets tended to show greater estimated richness than memory subsets.

A note on this clone: Its specificity is unknown.

For every subset, genomic DNA was evenly distributed across several immunoSEQ plates. As processed by the authors: Filtering differed for immunoSEQ, which gave only junction sequences without quality scores. Method: immunoSEQ multiplex PCR; TCRdb's copy keeps in-frame clones and lacks some. That table furnishes V, J and clone size, whereas the DNA furnished D and trimming. The table shows more than 2 million clones, with roughly 95% occurring only once. This rearrangement joins TRBV11-2 to TRBJ2-7, with 8 bases fitting TRBD1. This TCR was sampled from a man in his late teens or twenties in good health. Sequencing was carried out using naive CD8+ T cells sorted from blood. CDR3 amino acids: CASSPGTGDYEQYF. Here the CDR3 DNA reads TGTGCCAGCAGCCCCGGGACAGGCGATTACGAGCAGTACTTC.